Presented here are 22 T cell receptor beta chains from one specimen sequenced in a study of blood T cell repertoires in COVID-19. The method was immunoSEQ multiplex PCR; TCRdb's version includes in-frame clones alone and lacks a portion of them. In the table there are about 190,000 clones, almost 90% of which are singletons. The sample was peripheral blood. The origin of the receptors is a man aged 50 to 60 with acute or convalescent COVID-19.

The chain carries TRBV4-1 and TRBJ2-3; 8 bases line up with TRBD2. Germline V gene sequence: CDR1 MGHRA, CDR2 YSYEKL. CDR3 size: 17 residues. The V gene end was trimmed by 1 base and the J gene end by 4 bases; junction bases not matched to a gene: 10. This CDR3 is CASSQGGGLRGADTQYF. The CDR3 DNA sequence: TGCGCCAGCAGCCAAGGGGGAGGTTTGCGGGGGGCAGATACGCAGTATTTT.

V gene TRBV7-8 combines with J gene TRBJ1-3; maybe TRBD1 (5 bases). Looked up from germline, CDR1 is SGHVS and CDR2 is FQNEAQ. The CDR3 is 12 amino acids. V was shortened by 1 base and J by 10 bases, with 8 bases between the two germline ends. The CDR3 bases are TGTGCCAGCAGCTTAGACAGGTCTACCATATATTTT. Translated: CASSLDRSTIYF.

J is TRBJ1-2 and V is TRBV11-2; 7 bases fit TRBD1. The J segment lost 2 bases and the V segment lost 6 bases, leaving 6 bases of the junction unmatched. The CDR3 totals 14 residues. Germline V lookup: CDR1 SGHAT, CDR2 FQNNGV. CDR3 amino acids: CASSYRGRNYGYTF. In DNA, the CDR3 is TGTGCCAGCAGTTACAGGGGCCGAAACTATGGCTACACCTTC. Based on the CDR3 plus reference TRBV11-2 and TRBJ1-2, the full variable domain is EAGVAQSPRYKIIEKRQSVAFWCNPISGHATLYWYQQILGQGPKLLIQFQNNGVVDDSQLPKDRFSAERLKGVDSTLKIQPAKLEDSAVYLCASSYRGRNYGYTFGSGTRLTVV.

V usage is TRBV28 and J usage is TRBJ1-6, with no clear D. The ends were cut back, 6 bases at V and 8 bases at J, with 14 bases in the middle. Germline V gives CDR1 MDHEN, CDR2 SYDVKM. The CDR3 extends over 14 amino acids. The chain's CDR3 is CASSQTPEDSPLHF. CDR3 coding DNA: TGTGCCAGCAGCCAGACCCCGGAGGATTCACCCCTCCACTTT.

The V gene is TRBV19, the J gene TRBJ2-7; TRBD2 aligns across 13 bases. Germline CDR1 is LNHDA and CDR2 is SQIVND (reference sequence). Trimming cost V 1 base and J 3 bases; bases outside gene matches: 6. CDR3 length equals 17 residues. The CDR3 coding sequence is TGTGCCAGTAGTATAGGAAGTGGACTAGCGGGAGTCTACGAGCAGTACTTC. It encodes CASSIGSGLAGVYEQYF.

This clone was picked up one time. This chain uses TRBV4-1 with TRBJ2-1; the D gene is possibly TRBD1 (6 bases). Trimming took off 4 bases at V and 8 bases at J, with 9 bases between the two ends. CDR1 is MGHRA, CDR2 YSYEKL, per germline. CDR3 size: 12 residues. The CDR3 coding sequence is TGCGCCAGCAGCCCACAGGGAGATGAGCAGTTCTTC. Residues: CASSPQGDEQFF.

The J gene is TRBJ1-5, the V gene TRBV11-3, with TRBD1 identical over 8 bases. Trimming at V came to 2 bases and at J to 8 bases, leaving 14 bases not matched to a gene. This CDR3 region has 17 residues. Germline V gene data show CDR1 as SGHNT and CDR2 as YENEEA. In DNA form, the CDR3 reads TGTGCCAGCAGCTTACTCCCGTCCCCCTGGACAGGGAAGCCCCAGCATTTT. Translating gives CASSLLPSPWTGKPQHF. The full variable domain, completed using reference TRBV11-3 and TRBJ1-5, is EAGVVQSPRYKIIEKKQPVAFWCNPISGHNTLYWYLQNLGQGPELLIRYENEEAVDDSQLPKDRFSAERLKGVDSTLKIQPAELGDSAVYLCASSLLPSPWTGKPQHFGDGTRLSIL.

The chain combines TRBV7-8 with TRBJ2-7; 7 bases fit TRBD1. Germline loops: CDR1 SGHVS, CDR2 FQNEAQ. The length of the CDR3 is 14 residues. Germline trimming cut 4 bases from V and 3 bases from J; bases unmatched to any gene: 6. The CDR3 bases are TGTGCCAGCAGCTCAGAACAGGGGTTCTACGAGCAGTACTTC. It is translated as CASSSEQGFYEQYF.

The chain carries TRBV28 and TRBJ2-7; D uncertain. Per germline, CDR1 MDHEN and CDR2 SYDVKM. Trimming pared 6 bases from V and 3 bases from J, leaving 9 bases between. The CDR3 covers 12 residues. The CDR3 DNA is TGTGCCAGCAGAAAACAGAGCTACGAGCAGTACTTC. The encoded protein is CASRKQSYEQYF.

This clone has just one count. This chain uses TRBV27 with TRBJ1-6; 7 bases match TRBD1. CDR3 length: 15 amino acids. Germline V gene data show CDR1 as MNHEY and CDR2 as SMNVEV (reference sequence). The V gene end was trimmed by 4 bases and the J gene end by 9 bases; junction bases not matched to a gene: 9. The CDR3 sequence is CASSSPDREVSPLHF. The CDR3, as DNA: TGTGCCAGCAGTTCCCCCGACAGGGAGGTTTCACCCCTCCACTTT.

This chain uses TRBV12-3 or TRBV12-4 with TRBJ1-1; D is undetermined. The CDR3 covers 11 residues. The CDR3 DNA reads as TGTTCAATCGGGGTGAACACTGAAGCTTTCTTT. Its translation: CSIGVNTEAFF.

The chain has TRBV28 and TRBJ1-2; D gene unclear. Per the germline V gene, CDR1 is MDHEN and CDR2 is SYDVKM. Trimming stripped 5 bases from V and 8 bases from J, with 24 bases between. The CDR3 spans 16 residues. The CDR3 region is CASSPSRSYMGRGYTF. The CDR3 nucleotides read TGTGCCAGCAGTCCATCGAGGTCCTACATGGGGAGAGGCTACACCTTC.

The CDR3 coding sequence is TGTGCCAGCTCACCTGACACAGTATCCTATGGCTACACCTTC. Translation gives CASSPDTVSYGYTF. The chain links TRBV18 to TRBJ1-2; D is ambiguous. Germline V gives CDR1 KGHSH, CDR2 LQKENI. V lost 3 bases and J lost 4, with 12 bases in between. The CDR3 spans 14 residues.

The gene calls are TRBV14 and TRBJ2-2; 9 nucleotides agree with TRBD1. Germline V gene lookup returns CDR1 SGHDN and CDR2 FVKESK. The CDR3 length is 15 residues. V was pared by 6 bases and J by 1 base, with 3 bases of the junction left unmatched. The CDR3 spells CASRPGQGNTGELFF. The CDR3 DNA sequence: TGTGCCAGCAGACCGGGACAGGGGAACACCGGGGAGCTGTTTTTT.

A single count supports this clone. Other DNA sequences from this sample encode an identical CDR3 as well. This chain links TRBV7-9 with TRBJ1-5; no clear D gene. The CDR3 covers 12 residues. Trimming left V 6 bases short and J 5 bases short, with 8 bases between. The V gene's germline CDR1 is SEHNR and CDR2 FQNEAQ (reference sequence). CDR3 sequence (DNA): TGTGCCAGCAGTCTTACGGATCAGCCCCAGCATTTT. Amino acids: CASSLTDQPQHF.

This clone came up a few times. The rearrangement uses TRBV3-1 (or the pseudogene TRBV3-2) and TRBJ2-7; 10 bases are a match to TRBD2. Germline trimming cut 6 bases from V and 6 bases from J; bases unmatched to any gene: 20. The length of the CDR3 is 18 residues. The germline CDR1 and CDR2 sequences are LGHDT and YNNKEL (reference sequence). The CDR3 sequence: CASSNPQEPAGGQGEQYV. In nucleotides, the CDR3 is TGTGCCAGCAGTAACCCACAAGAACCAGCGGGGGGGCAGGGCGAGCAGTACGTC.

The chain combines TRBV4-2 with TRBJ1-1; 7 nucleotides align to TRBD1. The CDR3 contains 15 residues. Trimming at V came to 0 bases and at J to 10 bases, leaving 11 bases not matched to a gene. Germline CDR1 and CDR2: LGHNA and YNFKEQ. CDR3 protein: CASSQDRRTGLGAFF. In nucleotides, the CDR3 is TGTGCCAGCAGCCAAGATCGAAGGACAGGCTTAGGAGCTTTCTTT.

The V and J genes are TRBV28 and TRBJ2-7; a weak D match, TRBD1 (6 bases). V dropped 2 bases and J dropped 4 bases, with 12 bases sitting between them. Per germline, CDR1 MDHEN and CDR2 SYDVKM. The CDR3 runs to 14 residues. CDR3 nucleotides: TGTGCCAGCAGTTTAAGGGACACGGGGTACGAGCAGTACTTC. It translates to CASSLRDTGYEQYF.

The chain combines TRBV30 with TRBJ2-3; D may be TRBD1 (6 bases). V lost 3 bases to trimming and J lost 7 bases, with 20 bases between them. Germline V gives CDR1 GTSNPN, CDR2 SVGIG (reference sequence). CDR3 length: 15 amino acids. The CDR3 loop reads CAWRGEGDTRNTQYF. The CDR3 coding sequence is TGTGCCTGGAGAGGGGAAGGGGACACACGGAATACGCAGTATTTT.

The chain has TRBV6-1 and TRBJ1-1, with 10 bases aligning to TRBD1. J gave up 5 bases and V 4 bases, and 10 bases lay outside the gene matches. CDR1 and CDR2 (germline): MNHNS, SASEGT. The CDR3 has 16 amino acids. In DNA form, the CDR3 reads TGTGCCAGCAGTGCCCTAAAGGGACAGGGGAGGACTGAAGCTTTCTTT. It codes for CASSALKGQGRTEAFF.

V usage is TRBV6-6 and J usage is TRBJ1-6; TRBD1 agrees at 7 bases. Germline V gene lookup returns CDR1 MNHNY and CDR2 SVGAGI (reference sequence). This CDR3 has 19 amino acids. J was trimmed by 1 base and V by 6 bases; bases with no gene match: 15. The CDR3 coding sequence is TGTGCCAGCAGCTACGACAGGACAGGTCATGGGTCCTATAATTCACCCCTCCACTTT. Translation gives CASSYDRTGHGSYNSPLHF.

The chain links TRBV21-1 to TRBJ2-1; the D call of TRBD2 is as the table states it, not checked on the DNA. TRBV21-1 is a known pseudogene. There are 17 residues in the CDR3. The CDR3 DNA follows: TGTGCCAGCAGCAAAGGATACATAGCGGACTCCTACAATGAGCAGTTCTTC. Translated, it gives CASSKGYIADSYNEQFF.